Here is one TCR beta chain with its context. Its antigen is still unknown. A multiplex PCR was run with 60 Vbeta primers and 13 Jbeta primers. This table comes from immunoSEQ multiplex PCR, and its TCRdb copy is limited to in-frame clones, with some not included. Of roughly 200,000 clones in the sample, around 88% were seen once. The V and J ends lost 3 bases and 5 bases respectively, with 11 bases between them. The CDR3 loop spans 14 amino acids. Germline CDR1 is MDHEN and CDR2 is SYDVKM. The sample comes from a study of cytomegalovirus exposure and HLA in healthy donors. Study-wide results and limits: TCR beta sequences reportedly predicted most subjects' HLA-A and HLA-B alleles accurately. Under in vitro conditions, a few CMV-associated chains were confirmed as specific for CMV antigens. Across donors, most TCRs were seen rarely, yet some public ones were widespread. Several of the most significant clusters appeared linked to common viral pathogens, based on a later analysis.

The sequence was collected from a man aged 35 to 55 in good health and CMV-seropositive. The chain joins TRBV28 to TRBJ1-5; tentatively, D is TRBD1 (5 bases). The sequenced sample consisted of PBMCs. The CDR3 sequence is CASSLGQGYQPQHF. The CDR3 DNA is TGTGCCAGCAGTTTGGGTCAGGGATATCAGCCCCAGCATTTT. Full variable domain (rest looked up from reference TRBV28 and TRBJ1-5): DVKVTQSSRYLVKRTGEKVFLECVQDMDHENMFWYRQDPGLGLRLIYFSYDVKMKEKGDIPEGYSVSREKKERFSLILESASTNQTSMYLCASSLGQGYQPQHFGDGTRLSIL.